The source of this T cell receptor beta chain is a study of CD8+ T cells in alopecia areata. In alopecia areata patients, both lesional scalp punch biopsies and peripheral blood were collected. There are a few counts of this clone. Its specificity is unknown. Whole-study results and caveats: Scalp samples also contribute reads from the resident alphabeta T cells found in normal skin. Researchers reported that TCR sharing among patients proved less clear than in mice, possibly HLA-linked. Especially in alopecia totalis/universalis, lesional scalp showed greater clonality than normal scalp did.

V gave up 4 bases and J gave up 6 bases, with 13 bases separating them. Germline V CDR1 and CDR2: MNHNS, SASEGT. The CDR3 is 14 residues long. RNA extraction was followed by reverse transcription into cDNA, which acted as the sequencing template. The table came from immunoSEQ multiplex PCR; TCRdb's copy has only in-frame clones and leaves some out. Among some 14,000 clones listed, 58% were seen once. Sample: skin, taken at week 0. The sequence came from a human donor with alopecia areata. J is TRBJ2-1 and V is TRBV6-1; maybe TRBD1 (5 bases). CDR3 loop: CASSGKQVSNEQFF. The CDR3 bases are TGTGCCAGCAGTGGAAAACAGGTTTCCAATGAGCAGTTCTTC.